The T cell receptor (beta chain) described here comes from a study of PD-1 blockade in mismatch repair-deficient tumors. About the study: Patients had about a dozen mismatch repair-deficient cancer types and were previously treated and progressing.

Findings and caveats of the study: Tumor-resident clones, often absent from pretreatment blood, expanded after pembrolizumab and then contracted.

TCR sequencing covered a few patients who responded to pembrolizumab. Concerning this clone: The antigen is undetermined.

The germline CDR1 and CDR2 sequences are SGHNT and YYREEE (reference sequence). V lost 0 bases to trimming and J lost 1 base, with 4 bases between them. This CDR3 contains 13 residues. The data were produced by immunoSEQ multiplex PCR, yet TCRdb's version contains in-frame clones alone and is incomplete. This table has 40,000 to 60,000 clones, 81% appearing once. The chain recombines TRBV5-4 with TRBJ1-1; D is unclear. Sequences were derived from peripheral blood, sampled less than 21 weeks after starting pembrolizumab. The sequence was collected from an adult with mismatch repair-deficient cancer. The CDR3 loop is CASSLGGNTEAFF. For the CDR3, the DNA is TGTGCCAGCAGCTTGGGGGGGAACACTGAAGCTTTCTTT.